This T cell receptor beta chain was sequenced during a study of blood T cell repertoires in COVID-19. Overall study context: Samples came from the United States, Italy and Spain, spanning acute and convalescent COVID-19. Nucleic acid was either cDNA or gDNA, and it came from T cells, B-cell-depleted T cells, or PBMCs.

Germline CDR1 is SGHNT and CDR2 is YYREEE (reference sequence). V was pared by 4 bases and J by 7 bases, with 8 bases of the junction left unmatched. The length of the CDR3 is 16 residues. Authors' processing steps: How many nucleated cells were present was estimated from reference gene primer amplification. Sequencing was performed with immunoSEQ multiplex PCR; in TCRdb, only in-frame clones are kept and a portion is missing. The DNA gave D and trimming, while V, J and clone size come from that table. Among 9,000 to 13,000 clones listed, less than 90% were seen once. This TCR derives from a human donor in a cohort sampled during active COVID-19. This chain joins TRBV5-4 and TRBJ1-6; TRBD1 agrees at 10 bases. The specimen was peripheral blood. DNA of the CDR3: TGTGCCAGCAGCAAATTCCCGGGACAGGGGAATTCACCCCTCCACTTT. Protein: CASSKFPGQGNSPLHF.